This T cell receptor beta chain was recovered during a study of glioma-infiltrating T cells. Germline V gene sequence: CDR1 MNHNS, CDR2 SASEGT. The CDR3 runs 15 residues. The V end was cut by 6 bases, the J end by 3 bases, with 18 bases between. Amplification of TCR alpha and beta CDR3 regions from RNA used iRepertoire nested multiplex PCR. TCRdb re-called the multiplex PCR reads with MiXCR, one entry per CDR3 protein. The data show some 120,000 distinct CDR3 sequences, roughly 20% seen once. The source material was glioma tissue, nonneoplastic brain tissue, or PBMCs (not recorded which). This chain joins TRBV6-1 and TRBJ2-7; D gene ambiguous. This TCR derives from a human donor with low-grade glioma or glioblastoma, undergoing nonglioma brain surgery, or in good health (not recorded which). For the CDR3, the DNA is TGTGCCAGCAGGGCCTCGGGCCCACCGATCTACGAGCAGTACTTC. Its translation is CASRASGPPIYEQYF.